These 31 T cell receptor beta chains were sequenced from one sample in a study of T cells in Graves' hyperthyroidism and ophthalmopathy. Amplification of TCR beta CDR3 regions used RNA as the template. TCR CDR3 regions were first amplified by RT-PCR with HTBI primers. TCRdb re-derived calls from the multiplex PCR reads in MiXCR, one entry per CDR3 protein. This sample has around 340,000 distinct CDR3 sequences, with around a fifth found just once. The specimen was blood. Receptors were obtained from a woman aged 45 to 65 with Graves' hyperthyroidism.

This clonotype has more than one count but fewer than ten. The J gene is TRBJ1-6, the V gene TRBV7-9, with TRBD1 matching 7 bases. V shed 3 bases, J shed 6 bases, and the junction held 5 bases outside the gene matches. The CDR3 sequence is 15 residues long. Germline loops: CDR1 SEHNR, CDR2 FQNEAQ (reference sequence). Here the CDR3 reads CASSFSTGINSPLHF. In nucleotides, the CDR3 is TGTGCCAGCAGCTTTTCGACAGGGATTAATTCACCCCTCCACTTT.

V and J are TRBV27 and TRBJ1-6; the D is unclear. The CDR3 extends over 16 amino acids. V lost 6 bases and J 1 base, leaving 13 bases between the germline ends. Germline CDR1 reads MNHEY; CDR2 reads SMNVEV (reference sequence). The CDR3 spells CASSLIQTSYNSPLHF. Here the CDR3 DNA reads TGTGCCAGCAGCTTAATACAGACGTCCTATAATTCACCCCTCCACTTT.

The chain carries TRBV6-5 and TRBJ1-2; no reliable D call. This CDR3 has 15 residues. Germline V gene lookup returns CDR1 MNHEY and CDR2 SVGAGI. Trimming stripped 0 bases from V and 4 bases from J, with 12 bases between. The CDR3 protein is CASSYSSEVFYGYTF. In DNA, the CDR3 is TGTGCCAGCAGTTACTCGTCGGAAGTGTTCTATGGCTACACCTTC.

This clonotype appeared many times. The chain joins TRBV18 to TRBJ2-5; 8 bases match TRBD1. CDR1 and CDR2 (germline): KGHSH, LQKENI. This CDR3 region has 14 residues. The trim removed 3 bases at V and 3 bases at J, leaving 3 bases unmatched. The CDR3 DNA sequence: TGTGCCAGCTCACCGGACAGGGTGAAAGAGACCCAGTACTTC. Translating it yields CASSPDRVKETQYF.

This clonotype was detected ten times or more. V usage is TRBV5-1 and J usage is TRBJ1-1; D possibly corresponds to TRBD1 (5 bases). CDR1 is SGHRS and CDR2 is YFSETQ in the germline V gene. V shed 2 bases and J shed 4 bases, with 9 bases lying between them. The CDR3 loop spans 13 amino acids. The CDR3 protein is CASSFERGTEAFF. CDR3 DNA: TGCGCCAGCAGCTTTGAAAGGGGCACTGAAGCTTTCTTT.

The table lists this clonotype with many counts. The chain couples TRBV9 to TRBJ2-5; perhaps TRBD2 as D (6 bases). The CDR3 totals 16 residues. Deletions cut 1 base from V and 5 bases from J, with 18 bases between. CDR1 SGDLS and CDR2 YYNGEE come from the germline V gene. CDR3 amino acids: CASSVLGRRGRETQYF. In DNA form, the CDR3 reads TGTGCCAGCAGCGTATTGGGACGCCGGGGGAGGGAGACCCAGTACTTC.

This clonotype showed up many times. The chain carries TRBV5-1 and TRBJ2-1; D possibly corresponds to TRBD1 (5 bases). Trimming took off 2 bases at V and 6 bases at J, with 18 bases between the two ends. Germline lookup yields CDR1 SGHRS and CDR2 YFSETQ. This CDR3 region has 16 residues. Here the CDR3 DNA reads TGCGCCAGCAGCTTTACTCAGGGTCGACCTACCAATGAGCAGTTCTTC. It is translated as CASSFTQGRPTNEQFF.

The chain has TRBV27 and TRBJ2-2, with TRBD2 identical over 8 bases. Germline V gene sequence: CDR1 MNHEY, CDR2 SMNVEV (reference sequence). This CDR3 is 17 amino acids long. V dropped 5 bases and J dropped 0; count of bases not matched to a gene: 8. CDR3 sequence: CASSGGREAANTGELFF. The CDR3 DNA is TGTGCCAGCAGTGGTGGGCGGGAGGCGGCGAACACCGGGGAGCTGTTTTTT.

This clonotype turned up a few times. A read error is possible here, since a much larger clone lies one base away. The V call is TRBV28, the J call TRBJ2-1; 9 nucleotides line up with TRBD1. The CDR3 has 15 amino acids. Germline trimming cut 2 bases from V and 12 bases from J; bases unmatched to any gene: 11. Germline assignment: CDR1 MDHEN and CDR2 SYDVKM. The CDR3 region has the DNA TGTGCCAGCAGTTTAACAGGGGGCCAGTATAGGGGGCAGTTCTTC. It translates to CASSLTGGQYRGQFF.

This rearrangement joins TRBV11-2 to TRBJ1-3; no reliable D call. V lost 2 bases and J lost 4, with 6 bases in between. Germline-derived CDR1 and CDR2 are SGHAT and FQNNGV. The CDR3 sequence is 13 residues long. CDR3 nucleotides: TGTGCCAGCAGCTTAAATGCCGGAAACACCATATATTTT. This encodes CASSLNAGNTIYF.

This chain joins TRBV6-2 or TRBV6-3 and TRBJ1-2; TRBD1 aligns across 7 bases. In germline, CDR1 is MNHEY, CDR2 SVGEGT. The CDR3 sequence is 15 residues long. The J segment lost 0 bases and the V segment lost 5 bases, leaving 6 bases of the junction unmatched. The CDR3 region is CASSVQGSSNYGYTF. Here the CDR3 DNA reads TGTGCCAGCAGTGTACAGGGGTCATCTAACTATGGCTACACCTTC.

In this sample, this clonotype turned up many times. This chain joins TRBV2 and TRBJ2-5; D remains unclear. V shed 4 bases and J shed 6 bases, with 21 bases lying between them. The germline V gene encodes CDR1 SNHLY and CDR2 FYNNEI. CDR3 length equals 16 residues. The CDR3 spells CASSVGLTGPIKTQYF. The CDR3 DNA reads as TGTGCCAGCAGTGTAGGTCTCACCGGGCCGATCAAGACCCAGTACTTC. The variable domain in full, with the rest retrieved from reference TRBV2 and TRBJ2-5, is EPEVTQTPSHQVTQMGQEVILRCVPISNHLYFYWYRQILGQKVEFLVSFYNNEISEKSEIFDDQFSVERPDGSNFTLKIRSTKLEDSAMYFCASSVGLTGPIKTQYFGPGTRLLVL.

The V call is TRBV7-8, the J call TRBJ2-2, with TRBD1 identical over 8 bases. Germline loops: CDR1 SGHVS, CDR2 FQNEAQ. With 5 bases clipped from V and 3 bases from J, the junction kept 5 bases outside the gene matches. The CDR3 sequence is 15 residues long. CDR3 coding DNA: TGTGCCAGCAGCCTGGGACAGGCCTACACCGGGGAGCTGTTTTTT. Translating it yields CASSLGQAYTGELFF.

Only a few counts were recorded for this clonotype. Compared with germline, one end of the junction differs, possibly owing to a read error. The chain recombines TRBV11-2 with TRBJ2-6; D may be TRBD1 (5 bases). This CDR3 is built from 16 residues. Germline lookup yields CDR1 SGHAT and CDR2 FQNNGV. The chain's CDR3 is CASSALRTPGANVPTF. The CDR3 bases are TGTGCCAGCAGCGCCCTTCGGACCCCTGGGGCCAACGTCCCGACTTTC.

This clonotype was counted between two and nine times. J is TRBJ2-1 and V is TRBV20-1; a weak D match, TRBD2 (6 bases). The ends were cut back, 3 bases at V and 4 bases at J, with 16 bases in the middle. Germline V gives CDR1 DFQATT, CDR2 SNEGSKA (reference sequence). The CDR3 is made up of 15 amino acids. The chain's CDR3 is CSASEAGSGYNEQFF. CDR3 nucleotides: TGCAGTGCTAGCGAGGCGGGATCGGGGTACAATGAGCAGTTCTTC.

This clonotype was seen many times. The rearrangement uses TRBV9 and TRBJ2-2; D gene unclear. V lost 0 bases to trimming and J lost 6 bases, with 9 bases between them. Looked up from germline, CDR1 is SGDLS and CDR2 is YYNGEE. There are 14 residues in the CDR3. The CDR3 DNA reads TGTGCCAGCAGCGTAGATACAGTAGCCGGGGAGCTGTTTTTT. The encoded protein is CASSVDTVAGELFF.

There are many counts of this clonotype. The chain employs TRBV7-3 and TRBJ2-2; 8 bases are a match to TRBD2. The CDR3 sequence is 15 residues long. Germline CDR1 reads SGHTA; CDR2 reads FQGTGA. Trimming took 5 bases from V and 6 from J; bases not matched to a gene: 8. CDR3 sequence (DNA): TGTGCCAGCAGCGTTAGCCCGGGGGGGCCCGGGGAGCTGTTTTTT. Its protein product is CASSVSPGGPGELFF.

This clonotype was seen repeatedly, ten times or more. V usage is TRBV30 and J usage is TRBJ1-1; D is unresolved. The V and J ends lost 4 bases and 0 bases respectively, with 12 bases between them. Germline V gene sequence: CDR1 GTSNPN, CDR2 SVGIG (reference sequence). The CDR3 has 14 residues. For the CDR3, the DNA is TGTGCCTGGAAAGGGCAGACAATGAACACTGAAGCTTTCTTT. It encodes CAWKGQTMNTEAFF.

This sequence joins TRBV9 and TRBJ2-1; D uncertain. CDR1 SGDLS and CDR2 YYNGEE come from the germline V gene. This CDR3 spans 13 amino acids. Trimming removed 1 base at V and 6 bases at J, with 8 bases between. DNA of the CDR3: TGTGCCAGCAGCGTATCCCTACCCAATGAGCAGTTCTTC. It yields the protein CASSVSLPNEQFF. The entire variable domain, with the rest obtained from reference TRBV9 and TRBJ2-1, is as follows: DSGVTQTPKHLITATGQRVTLRCSPRSGDLSVYWYQQSLDQGLQFLIQYYNGEERAKGNILERFSAQQFPDLHSELNLSSLELGDSALYFCASSVSLPNEQFFGPGTRLTVL.

There are many counts of this clonotype. V gene TRBV12-3 or TRBV12-4 combines with J gene TRBJ2-1; D might be TRBD1 (5 bases). The CDR3 length is 13 residues. The V end lost 7 bases, the J end lost 7 bases, and 14 bases lay between the germline ends. The CDR3 sequence: CASNSGLENEQFF. CDR3 nucleotide sequence: TGTGCCAGCAATTCAGGGCTGGAAAATGAGCAGTTCTTC.

This clonotype appeared many times. This sequence joins TRBV6-1 and TRBJ2-2, with 11 bases identical to TRBD1. The V and J ends lost 6 bases and 5 bases, in that order; junction bases with no gene match: 8. The CDR3 loop spans 16 amino acids. Germline CDR1 MNHNS, CDR2 SASEGT. This chain's CDR3 is CASRGGTGGRTGELFF. In nucleotides, the CDR3 is TGTGCCAGCAGAGGGGGGACAGGGGGAAGGACCGGGGAGCTGTTTTTT.

The V call is TRBV19, the J call TRBJ2-3, with 10 bases aligning to TRBD2. This CDR3 has 17 amino acids. V gave up 5 bases and J gave up 2 bases; unmatched junction bases: 10. Germline V lookup: CDR1 LNHDA, CDR2 SQIVND (reference sequence). As DNA, the CDR3 is TGTGCCAGTAGTGCCCCCGGGACTAGCGTTCTCACAGATACGCAGTATTTT. It is translated as CASSAPGTSVLTDTQYF.

This clonotype was observed many times. The chain combines TRBV12-3 or TRBV12-4 with TRBJ1-1, with a weak D call TRBD1 (6 bases). This CDR3 contains 16 residues. The V end lost 6 bases, the J end lost 4 bases, and 21 bases lay between the germline ends. The CDR3 loop reads CASSPEGRGDLTEAFF. The CDR3 DNA is TGTGCCAGCAGCCCTGAGGGAAGGGGGGACCTCACTGAAGCTTTCTTT.

This clonotype was picked up many times. V usage is TRBV5-1 and J usage is TRBJ1-2; 10 bases match TRBD1. V trimming: 4 bases; J trimming: 9 bases; junction bases outside the gene matches: 9. The CDR3 is 14 amino acids. Germline V CDR1 and CDR2: SGHRS, YFSETQ. The CDR3 loop is CASSPGTGVSSYTF. In DNA, the CDR3 is TGCGCCAGCAGCCCCGGGACAGGGGTATCCAGCTACACCTTC.

This clonotype has just a few counts. The chain employs TRBV6-1 and TRBJ1-3, with 9 bases that match TRBD1. The V segment lost 6 bases and the J segment 6 bases; nucleotides outside the gene matches: 9. CDR1 is MNHNS, CDR2 SASEGT, per germline. This CDR3 has 15 residues. The CDR3 spells CASSLGGQGENTIYF. CDR3 DNA: TGTGCCAGCAGCCTCGGGGGACAGGGAGAAAACACCATATATTTT.

This clonotype appeared many times. The rearrangement uses TRBV3-1 and TRBJ2-1; 12 nucleotides match TRBD2. The CDR3 runs 15 residues. CDR1 and CDR2 (germline): LGHDT, YNNKEL (reference sequence). V was clipped by 4 bases and J by 10 bases; unmatched bases: 8. CDR3 DNA sequence: TGTGCCAGCAGCCGAGCTAGCGGGAGGGCGCAAGAGCAGTTCTTC. Protein: CASSRASGRAQEQFF.

This chain joins TRBV29-1 and TRBJ1-2, with TRBD1 identical over 11 bases. V dropped 5 bases and J dropped 4; count of bases not matched to a gene: 3. The CDR3 consists of 13 residues. Germline V gene data show CDR1 as SQVTM and CDR2 as ANQGSEA. CDR3 bases: TGCAGCGTTTGGACAGGGGGCGGCTATGGCTACACCTTC. Its protein is CSVWTGGGYGYTF.

This clonotype was seen more than once but under ten times. The final CDR3 position lacks the conserved phenylalanine or tryptophan, pointing to a likely read error. V usage is TRBV25-1 and J usage is TRBJ2-7, with 9 positions matching TRBD2. CDR3 length equals 16 residues. V was pared by 4 bases and J by 1 base, with 8 bases of the junction left unmatched. Germline loops: CDR1 MGHDK, CDR2 SYGVNS. CDR3 DNA sequence: TGTGCCAGCAGTGTCACTGCGGGAGGGCGTTCCTACGAGCAGTACTCC. Encoded protein: CASSVTAGGRSYEQYS.

This clonotype was seen a handful of times. This chain joins TRBV5-8 and TRBJ1-6; D unclear. CDR3 length equals 13 residues. CDR1 SGHTS and CDR2 YDEGEE come from the germline V gene. Between the trimmed V and J ends, which lost 2 bases and 10 bases, there was a span of 10 bases. Here the CDR3 reads CASSFYRGSPLHF. The CDR3 DNA reads TGTGCCAGCAGCTTCTACAGAGGATCACCCCTCCACTTT.

This clonotype was seen at least ten times. The V gene is TRBV5-1, the J gene TRBJ2-4; 12 nucleotides match TRBD1. CDR3 size: 15 residues. V shed 3 bases, J shed 8 bases, and the junction held 6 bases outside the gene matches. Germline V gives CDR1 SGHRS, CDR2 YFSETQ. Here the CDR3 reads CASSSKGQGAYIQYF. The CDR3 bases are TGCGCCAGCAGCTCCAAGGGACAGGGGGCTTACATTCAGTACTTC.

This clonotype was found many times. The V gene is TRBV29-1, the J gene TRBJ2-7; 12 nucleotides align to TRBD2. Germline CDR1 SQVTM, CDR2 ANQGSEA. The CDR3 extends over 14 amino acids. J lost 3 bases, V lost 6 bases, and 6 bases had no gene match. This chain's CDR3 is CSVNGLAGNYEQYF. The CDR3 region has the DNA TGCAGCGTGAATGGACTAGCGGGGAACTACGAGCAGTACTTC.